This record covers a single TCR beta chain. This clonotype was recorded a few times. No cognate antigen has been identified for it. No base quality values were provided; no much bigger clone lies one nucleotide off. These data belong to a study of identical twins (dated by TCRdb to about 2016). Context from the whole study: The study deep-sequenced TCR alpha and beta repertoires from monozygotic twins, unrelated adults of various ages and cord blood to test whether fetal clonotypes persist. Replicate twin experiments were performed at different times using different library preparation protocols to rule out contamination. What the research found in general, with its limitations: Invariant T cells such as MAIT and iNKT could partly confound zero-insertion analyses, although diverse VJ usage argued against such confounding for most clonotypes. Compared with coincidental sharing between unrelated individuals, an excess of low generation-probability sequences was observed among out-of-frame TCR alpha sequences shared between twins. Because the same donors could not be followed over many years, the conclusions depended on cross-sectional statistical analysis. In monozygotic twins, recombination models systematically underestimated out-of-frame TCR alpha sharing, but the models matched the sharing seen between unrelated individuals. Fewer insertions were carried by abundant cord blood beta clonotypes, a similar but weaker trend appeared in young adult naive repertoires, and no such trend appeared in memory repertoires. Excess twin sharing in beta out-of-frame sequences was weaker because fewer shared sequences lowered the signal-to-noise ratio.

V lost 3 bases and J lost 5 bases, and the count of bases not matched to a germline gene is 8. The CDR3 goes from the cysteine to the phenylalanine over 16 residues. The sequence is cut down to CDR3 DNA, 48 bases in frame from base 1. Based on the germline V gene (reference sequence), the CDR1 and CDR2 sequences are DFQATT and SNEGSKA. Every donor in the study was a healthy Caucasian. Three unrelated non-twin adults were additionally sequenced: a male aged 18 to 29, a male aged 50 to 60 and a female aged 50 to 60. Miltenyi CD45RO+ enrichment and human naive T-cell isolation kits were used to isolate memory (CD45RO+) and naive T cells from PBMC. The method behind the library was 5' RACE. TCRdb names Illumina HiSeq 2000 as the instrument used. Template switching added a universal primer binding site, and the final cDNA carried a unique molecular identifier that allowed TCR cDNA molecules to be counted accurately. Specific primers in the conserved constant-segment region were used to synthesize first-strand cDNA for the TCR alpha and beta chains. To control for contamination, every cDNA library was double barcoded, receiving both a SMART-Mk sample barcode and Illumina barcodes. TruSeq adapter sequences and Illumina sample barcodes were added in two successive PCR steps. The Illumina HiSeq platform was used with custom primers to sequence TCR alpha and beta cDNA libraries. The original pipeline was this. Unique molecular identifiers were extracted from raw reads with MiGEC, and CDR3 positions were determined with MiXCR. Recombination models were inferred per individual with the repgenHMM and IGoR tools using an EM algorithm. The tcR package in R was used for shared clonotype analysis, with sharing normalized by the product of cloneset sizes. Out-of-frame nonproductive sequences were analyzed to study raw recombination free of thymic and clonal selection effects. TCRdb passed the public sequencing reads through fastp at Q25 and MiXCR, retaining productive beta sequences. CDR3 protein sequences are deduplicated, and each keeps its most common genes and DNA. The V and J calls here are based on TCRdb, not the publication. This sample is represented by 350,000 to 450,000 distinct CDR3 sequences; roughly 20% of them were singletons. The ten largest clones add up to roughly an eighth of the sample.

The sequenced material came from naive T cells sorted from blood. Per the publication, the cell subset or site label means: cells isolated with a human naive T-cell isolation kit. This TCR derives from a man in his fifties or sixties in good health. The rearranged chain carries TRBV20-1 and TRBJ2-4, with TRBD2 matching 12 junction bases. The nucleotide sequence reads TGCAGTGCTAGCCCCCCTAGCGGGGGGGCCCAAAACATTCAGTACTTC. It is translated as CSASPPSGGAQNIQYF.